This TCR beta chain is drawn from a study of response to subunit inactivated influenza vaccine (dated 2018 in TCRdb). Regarding the study in general: Deep quantitative T cell receptor repertoire profiling was used in the study to track responses to a trivalent subunit inactivated influenza vaccine.

The library was made by RT-PCR. Data came from an Illumina HiSeq 2500. TCRdb handled the public reads itself, with Q25 trimming in fastp and clone calling in MiXCR, and kept productive beta chains. Each entry merges the rows of one CDR3 protein and shows their most common DNA and genes. This sample comprises about 700,000 distinct CDR3 sequences, about 14% of them detected only once. The ten largest make up around 7.3% of the sample. Notes on this clonotype: The antigen it binds to is not known. Nothing much larger sits one base from this clone, and base qualities are not available.

Trimmed from V: 2 bases; trimmed from J: 0 bases; junction bases lacking a gene match: 7. Spanning cysteine to phenylalanine, the CDR3 consists of 16 amino acids. CDR3 DNA is the only sequence kept; it has 48 bases, read in frame from the first base. The germline V gene (reference sequence) sets CDR1 to PRHDT and CDR2 to FYEKMQ. What the research found in general, with its limitations: It was suggested by the authors that each seasonal influenza vaccination may recruit only a limited number of new T cells.

The specimen comprised PBMCs from blood, sampled approximately 15 days before vaccination. This clonotype was obtained from a man aged 45-65 years who received an inactivated influenza vaccine. Donor details come from another sample of the same person, matched by shared clones. The chain is encoded by TRBV13 joined to TRBJ2-7; 7 nucleotides in the junction match TRBD1. The CDR3 protein is CASSLQGGISSYEQYF. The DNA is as follows: TGTGCCAGCAGCTTACAAGGGGGCATCTCCTCCTACGAGCAGTACTTC. The entire variable domain, with the stretches around the CDR3 drawn from the reference TRBV13 and TRBJ2-7 proteins, is AAGVIQSPRHLIKEKRETATLKCYPIPRHDTVYWYQQGPGQDPQFLISFYEKMQSDKGSIPDRFSAQQFSDYHSELNMSSLELGDSALYFCASSLQGGISSYEQYFGPGTRLTVT.